One sample yielded the 26 T cell receptor beta chains listed below, sequenced in a study of brain T cells in children with intractable seizures. Time point: blood from clinic visit 5 months post-surgery; TSC patient then seizure free. Clones were read by immunoSEQ multiplex PCR, and TCRdb kept only the in-frame ones, dropping some. The repertoire holds under 400,000 clones, with about 94% as singletons. This sample comprised peripheral blood, obtained approximately 5 months after surgery. The origin of the receptors is a boy in the first two years of life with tuberous sclerosis and intractable seizures.

Here the CDR3 reads CASSIIQGAQNEQFF. The CDR3 region has the DNA TGTGCCAGCAGTATAATACAGGGGGCTCAAAATGAGCAGTTCTTC. The rearrangement joins TRBV27 to TRBJ2-1, with 9 bases fitting TRBD1. Germline trimming cut 5 bases from V and 7 bases from J; bases unmatched to any gene: 9. The CDR3 has 15 residues. In germline, CDR1 is MNHEY, CDR2 SMNVEV (reference sequence).

V is TRBV5-1 and J is TRBJ2-3, with 10 bases matching TRBD2. Germline CDR1 and CDR2: SGHRS and YFSETQ. The CDR3 covers 15 residues. The J segment lost 5 bases and the V segment lost 0 bases, leaving 3 bases of the junction unmatched. The CDR3 loop reads CASSLASGGGDTQYF. As DNA, the CDR3 is TGCGCCAGCAGCTTGGCTAGCGGGGGTGGAGATACGCAGTATTTT.

This chain joins TRBV27 and TRBJ1-1, with a weak D call TRBD1 (6 bases). V was pared by 4 bases and J by 6 bases, with 18 bases between. There are 15 residues in the CDR3. In germline, CDR1 is MNHEY, CDR2 SMNVEV (reference sequence). Here the CDR3 DNA reads TGTGCCAGCAGTTGGGGGGGCCTTCGTGGCGCTGAAGCTTTCTTT. It is translated as CASSWGGLRGAEAFF.

The rearrangement joins TRBV10-3 to TRBJ2-7, with a possible D match to TRBD1 (6 bases). Per germline, CDR1 ENHRY and CDR2 SYGVKD. Between the trimmed V and J ends, which lost 10 bases and 1 base, there was a span of 14 bases. This CDR3 comprises 13 residues. CDR3 nucleotides: TGTGCCACCAGGGGTCATGGGTCCTACGAGCAGTACTTC. As protein: CATRGHGSYEQYF.

The rearrangement uses TRBV28 and TRBJ2-7; no reliable D call. The CDR3 extends over 13 amino acids. Germline V gene data show CDR1 as MDHEN and CDR2 as SYDVKM. Trimming shortened V by 3 bases and J by 4 bases, and 10 bases separated the two germline ends. The CDR3 nucleotides read TGTGCCAGCAGTTTCACTACAGCTTACGAGCAGTACTTC. Protein: CASSFTTAYEQYF.

V gene TRBV29-1 combines with J gene TRBJ2-4; the D gene is possibly TRBD2 (6 bases). V was pared by 7 bases and J by 3 bases, with 7 bases between. Germline CDR1 and CDR2: SQVTM and ANQGSEA. The CDR3 has 11 amino acids. CDR3 coding DNA: TGCAGCGGGGGGGTCAAAAACATTCAGTACTTC. It is translated as CSGGVKNIQYF.

The gene calls are TRBV13 and TRBJ1-6, with D possibly matching TRBD1 (6 bases). The CDR3 is made up of 16 amino acids. V was shortened by 6 bases and J by 6 bases, with 18 bases between the two germline ends. CDR1 is PRHDT, CDR2 FYEKMQ, per germline (reference sequence). CDR3 loop: CASSSSPGVGNSPLHF. As DNA, the CDR3 is TGTGCCAGCAGTTCCTCCCCAGGGGTGGGTAATTCACCCCTCCACTTT.

The chain joins TRBV12-3 or TRBV12-4 to TRBJ2-1; D might be TRBD1 or TRBD2, each matching 7 bases. This CDR3 has 12 amino acids. Trimming removed 11 bases from V and 5 bases from J, with 13 bases in between. The DNA of the CDR3 is TGTGCCTCCTCAGGGGGGGACAATGAGCAGTTCTTC. Amino acid sequence: CASSGGDNEQFF.

The genes are TRBV12-3 or TRBV12-4 and TRBJ1-5, with TRBD1 as a possible D gene (5 bases). The V end was cut by 6 bases, the J end by 3 bases, with 9 bases between. The CDR3 runs to 13 residues. CDR3 region: CASSRQINQPQHF. The CDR3 DNA sequence: TGTGCCAGCAGCAGACAGATCAATCAGCCCCAGCATTTT.

The V call is TRBV15, the J call TRBJ1-5; D remains ambiguous. Germline V gene data show CDR1 as LNHNV and CDR2 as YYDKDF (reference sequence). Trimming pared 0 bases from V and 4 bases from J, leaving 10 bases between. The CDR3 has 15 residues. The CDR3 coding sequence is TGTGCCACCAGCAGAGATCGGCTCCAAAATCAGCCCCAGCATTTT. It specifies CATSRDRLQNQPQHF.

The chain combines TRBV2 with TRBJ2-7, with unresolved D. The CDR3 runs to 14 residues. V shed 2 bases and J shed 2 bases, with 10 bases lying between them. The germline gives CDR1 SNHLY, CDR2 FYNNEI. Written as DNA, the CDR3 is TGTGCCAGCAGTGAAACCCCGGGCCCCTACGAGCAGTACTTC. Translating it yields CASSETPGPYEQYF.

The CDR3, as DNA: TGTGCCAGCAGCCAAGACACCGTACAAGAGACCCAGTACTTC. The encoded protein is CASSQDTVQETQYF. The chain has TRBV3-1 (or the pseudogene TRBV3-2) and TRBJ2-5; D is unresolved. V lost 0 bases to trimming and J lost 2 bases, with 7 bases between them. CDR1 is LGHDT, CDR2 YNNKEL, per germline (reference sequence). The CDR3 consists of 14 residues.

This chain joins TRBV4-1 and TRBJ2-1; 14 bases are a match to TRBD2. The V gene end was trimmed by 1 base and the J gene end by 9 bases; junction bases not matched to a gene: 8. Germline V gene lookup returns CDR1 MGHRA and CDR2 YSYEKL. The CDR3 sequence is 17 residues long. Written as DNA, the CDR3 is TGCGCCAGCAGCCAAGTGGGGACTAGCGGGAGACAAAGTGAGCAGTTCTTC. This encodes CASSQVGTSGRQSEQFF.

The chain employs TRBV19 and TRBJ1-2; possibly TRBD1 for D (6 bases). CDR1 and CDR2 from the germline V gene are LNHDA and SQIVND (reference sequence). Trimming removed 4 bases at V and 3 bases at J, with 21 bases between. The CDR3 is 17 residues long. This chain's CDR3 is CASSKKGGIAGDYGYTF. The CDR3 coding sequence is TGTGCCAGTAGTAAAAAAGGGGGGATCGCCGGGGACTATGGCTACACCTTC.

This chain links TRBV6-5 with TRBJ1-1; 11 bases line up with TRBD1. Germline lookup yields CDR1 MNHEY and CDR2 SVGAGI. Trimming removed 6 bases from V and 5 bases from J; junction bases left unmatched: 8. CDR3 length equals 15 residues. CDR3 nucleotide sequence: TGTGCCAGCAGAGGTGGACAGGGGGCTTGGACTGAAGCTTTCTTT. Translated, it gives CASRGGQGAWTEAFF.

The CDR3 DNA reads TGTGCCAGCAGCTTTTTGGGCCCCACAGATACGCAGTATTTT. The encoded protein is CASSFLGPTDTQYF. The rearrangement links TRBV7-9 to TRBJ2-3; unclear D gene. Germline loops: CDR1 SEHNR, CDR2 FQNEAQ (reference sequence). Trimming left V 3 bases short and J 2 bases short, with 9 bases between. This CDR3 has 14 amino acids.

This chain joins TRBV4-1 and TRBJ2-7, with 9 bases that match TRBD2. The germline V gene has CDR1 MGHRA and CDR2 YSYEKL. The CDR3 consists of 15 residues. The J segment lost 3 bases and the V segment lost 1 base, leaving 4 bases of the junction unmatched. CDR3 residues: CASSQVTSGYYEQYF. CDR3 bases: TGCGCCAGCAGCCAAGTAACTAGCGGGTACTACGAGCAGTACTTC.

The V gene is TRBV27, the J gene TRBJ2-7; D call uncertain. Germline V gene sequence: CDR1 MNHEY, CDR2 SMNVEV (reference sequence). The V and J ends lost 2 bases and 0 bases respectively, with 5 bases between them. The CDR3 sequence is 13 residues long. This CDR3 is CASSLAASYEQYF. Written as DNA, the CDR3 is TGTGCCAGCAGTTTAGCGGCCTCCTACGAGCAGTACTTC.

The chain recombines TRBV18 with TRBJ1-3, with D perhaps matching TRBD1 (5 bases). Germline-derived CDR1 and CDR2 are KGHSH and LQKENI. The CDR3 runs 17 residues. The V end was cut by 7 bases, the J end by 0 bases, with 19 bases between. Here the CDR3 DNA reads TGTGCCAGCTGGGGACCGAGTTCAAGGTACTCTGGAAACACCATATATTTT. Amino acids: CASWGPSSRYSGNTIYF.

In the case of this clone: The sample has other DNA sequences that encode this CDR3 too. The V and J genes are TRBV9 and TRBJ2-2; D unresolved. The CDR3 length is 13 residues. The V and J ends lost 0 bases and 2 bases respectively, with 2 bases between them. The germline CDR1 and CDR2 sequences are SGDLS and YYNGEE. The CDR3 protein is CASSVDNTGELFF. The CDR3 nucleotides are TGTGCCAGCAGCGTAGACAACACCGGGGAGCTGTTTTTT.

The chain carries TRBV7-9 and TRBJ2-7; 11 bases map to TRBD2. The trim removed 7 bases at V and 4 bases at J, leaving 9 bases unmatched. This CDR3 region has 15 residues. Germline CDR1 reads SEHNR; CDR2 reads FQNEAQ (reference sequence). The CDR3 is CASTPSGTSGYEQYF. The CDR3 nucleotides are TGTGCCAGCACCCCGTCCGGGACTAGCGGATACGAGCAGTACTTC.

DNA of the CDR3: TGTGCCAGCAGACGGGCAGGGTCCGAGCAGTACTTC. Encoded protein: CASRRAGSEQYF. The V gene is TRBV12-3 or TRBV12-4, the J gene TRBJ2-7; possibly TRBD1 for D (5 bases). Between the trimmed V and J ends, which lost 6 bases and 6 bases, there was a span of 12 bases. The CDR3 loop spans 12 amino acids.

The rearrangement links TRBV7-3 to TRBJ2-7; TRBD2 aligns across 13 bases. The ends lost 5 bases at V and 1 base at J; junction bases unmatched: 14. Germline V lookup: CDR1 SGHTA, CDR2 FQGTGA. The CDR3 is 19 residues long. This CDR3 is CASSRPPGLAGVLSYEQYF. CDR3 DNA: TGTGCCAGCAGCAGGCCCCCCGGACTAGCGGGGGTCTTGTCCTACGAGCAGTACTTC.

This clone was seen once. The gene calls are TRBV7-6 and TRBJ2-2, with D possibly matching TRBD2 (6 bases). CDR3 length equals 19 residues. Trimming removed 4 bases at V and 3 bases at J, with 24 bases between. Germline V gives CDR1 SGHVS, CDR2 FNYEAQ. The CDR3 spells CASSSGPGGLKLYTGELFF. CDR3 in DNA: TGTGCCAGCAGCTCAGGCCCCGGCGGACTAAAACTTTACACCGGGGAGCTGTTTTTT.

V usage is TRBV2 and J usage is TRBJ2-5; unclear D gene. This CDR3 region has 12 residues. V dropped 10 bases and J dropped 1 base, with 10 bases sitting between them. The germline V gene has CDR1 SNHLY and CDR2 FYNNEI. CDR3 protein: CAKGRSQETQYF. Here the CDR3 DNA reads TGTGCCAAAGGACGGTCCCAAGAGACCCAGTACTTC.

V usage is TRBV7-8 and J usage is TRBJ2-1; D perhaps matches TRBD2 (5 bases). This CDR3 comprises 14 residues. Trimming pared 6 bases from V and 15 bases from J, leaving 24 bases between. Germline V gene lookup returns CDR1 SGHVS and CDR2 FQNEAQ. The CDR3 protein is CASSQRDSVADRFF. The DNA for the CDR3 is TGTGCCAGCAGTCAACGGGATAGCGTTGCCGACCGGTTCTTC.